One and the same sample provided the 9 T cell receptor beta chains below, sequenced in a study of blood T cell repertoires in COVID-19. Only in-frame clones appear in the TCRdb table, and some are missing; sequencing was by immunoSEQ multiplex PCR. The table lists around 260,000 clones, roughly 91% of them singletons. What was sequenced was peripheral blood. These receptors came from a man aged 25 to 45 with acute or convalescent COVID-19.

Only one count was recorded for this clone. This sequence joins TRBV19 and TRBJ2-3, with a possible D match to TRBD2 (5 bases). The CDR3 covers 13 residues. V was trimmed by 5 bases and J by 3 bases, leaving 9 bases between them. Germline V lookup: CDR1 LNHDA, CDR2 SQIVND (reference sequence). Here the CDR3 reads CASSPGRTDTQYF. As DNA, the CDR3 is TGTGCCAGTAGTCCGGGAAGGACAGATACGCAGTATTTT.

The chain uses TRBV19 and TRBJ2-6; D is unclear. The CDR3 loop spans 15 amino acids. With 2 bases removed from V and 1 base from J, the gap between germline ends came to 6 bases. CDR1 is LNHDA, CDR2 SQIVND, per germline (reference sequence). CDR3 in DNA: TGTGCCAGTAGTATAAGCCATTCTGGGGCCAACGTCCTGACTTTC. Protein sequence: CASSISHSGANVLTF.

V is TRBV9 and J is TRBJ2-1, with D possibly matching TRBD2 (6 bases). V was pared by 3 bases and J by 2 bases, with 15 bases between. Germline V gene lookup returns CDR1 SGDLS and CDR2 YYNGEE. The CDR3 has 16 amino acids. CDR3 region: CASSAQAGQTYNEQFF. The CDR3, as DNA: TGTGCCAGCAGCGCGCAAGCGGGCCAAACCTACAATGAGCAGTTCTTC.

Concerning this clone: Other DNA sequences within the sample encode an identical CDR3. J is TRBJ1-5 and V is TRBV6-5; 7 positions agree with TRBD1. The J segment lost 4 bases and the V segment lost 6 bases, leaving 3 bases of the junction unmatched. Germline V gene lookup returns CDR1 MNHEY and CDR2 SVGAGI. The CDR3 runs to 13 residues. The CDR3 reads CASRGGRNQPQHF. In DNA form, the CDR3 reads TGTGCCAGCAGAGGGGGCAGAAATCAGCCCCAGCATTTT.

The chain joins TRBV19 to TRBJ1-2, with D unclear. The CDR3 totals 15 residues. Germline assignment: CDR1 LNHDA and CDR2 SQIVND (reference sequence). The germline V and J ends were trimmed by 7 bases and 1 base, with 16 bases remaining between them. CDR3 region: CASNDLAVINYGYTF. CDR3 DNA sequence: TGTGCCAGTAATGATCTGGCAGTTATTAACTATGGCTACACCTTC.

The gene calls are TRBV29-1 and TRBJ1-2; 10 nucleotides line up with TRBD1. The V gene's germline CDR1 is SQVTM and CDR2 ANQGSEA. V was pared by 4 bases and J by 2 bases, with 1 base of the junction left unmatched. This CDR3 comprises 13 residues. CDR3 sequence reads: CSVGGQGNYGYTF. CDR3 bases: TGCAGCGTTGGGGGACAGGGGAACTATGGCTACACCTTC.

The chain employs TRBV28 and TRBJ2-7; D remains ambiguous. Trimming stripped 5 bases from V and 3 bases from J, with 5 bases between. The germline CDR1 and CDR2 sequences are MDHEN and SYDVKM. This CDR3 is 11 amino acids long. Here the CDR3 DNA reads TGTGCCAGCAGTCCAAACTACGAGCAGTACTTC. It translates to CASSPNYEQYF.

The chain links TRBV10-3 to TRBJ2-3, with 8 bases matching TRBD2. This CDR3 spans 19 amino acids. The germline V gene has CDR1 ENHRY and CDR2 SYGVKD. The J segment lost 1 base and the V segment lost 6 bases, leaving 18 bases of the junction unmatched. The CDR3 region has the DNA TGTGCCATCAGCTCCGTGGGCAGGACTAGCTCATCCCGCACAGATACGCAGTATTTT. Its translation: CAISSVGRTSSSRTDTQYF.

The rearrangement links TRBV7-6 to TRBJ2-1, with TRBD2 matching over 7 bases. The CDR3 length is 15 residues. V lost 3 bases to trimming and J lost 4 bases; unmatched junction nucleotides: 6. CDR1 is SGHVS and CDR2 is FNYEAQ in the germline V gene. This CDR3 is CASSLLAVLYNEQFF. CDR3 nucleotides: TGTGCCAGCAGCTTGCTAGCGGTACTATACAATGAGCAGTTCTTC. Filled out from reference TRBV7-6 and TRBJ2-1, the complete variable domain reads GAGVSQSPRYKVTKRGQDVALRCDPISGHVSLYWYRQALGQGPEFLTYFNYEAQQDKSGLPNDRFSAERPEGSISTLTIQRTEQRDSAMYRCASSLLAVLYNEQFFGPGTRLTVL.